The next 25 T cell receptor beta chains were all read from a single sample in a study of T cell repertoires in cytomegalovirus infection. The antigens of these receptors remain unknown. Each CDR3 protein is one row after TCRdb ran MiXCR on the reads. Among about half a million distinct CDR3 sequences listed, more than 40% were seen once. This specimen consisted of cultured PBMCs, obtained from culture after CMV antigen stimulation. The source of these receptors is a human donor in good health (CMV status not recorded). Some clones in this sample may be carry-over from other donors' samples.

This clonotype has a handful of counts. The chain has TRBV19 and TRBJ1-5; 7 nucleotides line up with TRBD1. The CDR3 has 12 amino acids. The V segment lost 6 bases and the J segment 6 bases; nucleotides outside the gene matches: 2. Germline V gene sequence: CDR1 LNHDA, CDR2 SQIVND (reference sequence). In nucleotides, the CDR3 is TGTGCCAGTAGGACAGGGCCTCAGCCCCAGCATTTT. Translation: CASRTGPQPQHF.

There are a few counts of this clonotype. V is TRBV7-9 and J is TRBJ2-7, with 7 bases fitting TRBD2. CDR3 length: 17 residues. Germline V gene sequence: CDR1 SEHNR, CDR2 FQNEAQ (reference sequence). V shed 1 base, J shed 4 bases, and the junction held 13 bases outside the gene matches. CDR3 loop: CASSLGGGRAGDYEQYF. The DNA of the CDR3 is TGTGCCAGCAGCTTAGGGGGGGGTCGGGCAGGTGATTACGAGCAGTACTTC.

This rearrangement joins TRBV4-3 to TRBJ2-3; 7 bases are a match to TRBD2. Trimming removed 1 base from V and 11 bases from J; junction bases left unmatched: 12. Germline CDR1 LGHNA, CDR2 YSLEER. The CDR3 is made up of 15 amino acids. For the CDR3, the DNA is TGCGCCAGCAGCCAAGTTACGGGGATTGGACTAGTGCAGTATTTT. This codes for CASSQVTGIGLVQYF.

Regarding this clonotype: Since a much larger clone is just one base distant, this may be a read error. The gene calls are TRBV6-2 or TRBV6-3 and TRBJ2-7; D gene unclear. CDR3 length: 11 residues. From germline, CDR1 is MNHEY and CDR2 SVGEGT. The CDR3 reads CASSYSHEQYF. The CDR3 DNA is TGTGCCAGCAGTTACTCCCACGAGCAGTACTTC.

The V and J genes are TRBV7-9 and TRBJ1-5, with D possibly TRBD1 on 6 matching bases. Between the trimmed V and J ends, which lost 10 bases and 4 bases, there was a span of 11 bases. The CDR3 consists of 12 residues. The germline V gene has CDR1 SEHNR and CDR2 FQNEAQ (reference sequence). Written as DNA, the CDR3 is TGTGCCATCGCGGACAGAAATCAGCCCCAGCATTTT. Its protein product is CAIADRNQPQHF.

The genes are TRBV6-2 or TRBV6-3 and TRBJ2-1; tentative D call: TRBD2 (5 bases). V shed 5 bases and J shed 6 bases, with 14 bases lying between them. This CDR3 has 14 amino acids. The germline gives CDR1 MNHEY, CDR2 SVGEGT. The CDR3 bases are TGTGCCAGCAGTCCCCGGACTGTAGGCAATGAGCAGTTCTTC. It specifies CASSPRTVGNEQFF.

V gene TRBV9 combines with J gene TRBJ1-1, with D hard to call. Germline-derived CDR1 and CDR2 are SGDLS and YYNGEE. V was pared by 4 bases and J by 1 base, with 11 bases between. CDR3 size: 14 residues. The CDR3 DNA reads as TGTGCCAGCAGCCCCCGGCCCGCGAACACTGAAGCTTTCTTT. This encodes CASSPRPANTEAFF. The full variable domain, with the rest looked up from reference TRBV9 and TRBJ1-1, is DSGVTQTPKHLITATGQRVTLRCSPRSGDLSVYWYQQSLDQGLQFLIQYYNGEERAKGNILERFSAQQFPDLHSELNLSSLELGDSALYFCASSPRPANTEAFFGQGTRLTVV.

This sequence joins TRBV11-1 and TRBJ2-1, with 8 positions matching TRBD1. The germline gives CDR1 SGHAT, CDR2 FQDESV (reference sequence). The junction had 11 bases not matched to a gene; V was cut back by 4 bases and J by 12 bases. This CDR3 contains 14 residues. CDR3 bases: TGTGCCAGCAGCTCCGAAGGGACAGGATTTCGGCAGTTCTTC. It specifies CASSSEGTGFRQFF.

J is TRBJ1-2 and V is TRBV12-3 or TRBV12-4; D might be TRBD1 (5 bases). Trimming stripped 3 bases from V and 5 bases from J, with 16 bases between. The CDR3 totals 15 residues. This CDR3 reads CASSFSGLGPYGYTF. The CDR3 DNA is TGTGCCAGCAGTTTTTCAGGGTTGGGCCCGTATGGCTACACCTTC.

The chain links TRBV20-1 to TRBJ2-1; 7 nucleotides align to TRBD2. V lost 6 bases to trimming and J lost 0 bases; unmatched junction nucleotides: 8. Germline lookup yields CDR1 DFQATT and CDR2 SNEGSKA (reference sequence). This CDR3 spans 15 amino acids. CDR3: CSAPPRESSYNEQFF. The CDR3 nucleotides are TGCAGTGCCCCCCCGCGGGAGAGCTCCTACAATGAGCAGTTCTTC.

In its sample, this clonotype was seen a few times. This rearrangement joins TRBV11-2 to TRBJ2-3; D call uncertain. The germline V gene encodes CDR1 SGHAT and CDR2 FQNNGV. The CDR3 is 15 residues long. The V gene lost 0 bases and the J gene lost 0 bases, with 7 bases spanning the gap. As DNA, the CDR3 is TGTGCCAGCAGCTTAGAGCCTACTAGCACAGATACGCAGTATTTT. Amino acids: CASSLEPTSTDTQYF. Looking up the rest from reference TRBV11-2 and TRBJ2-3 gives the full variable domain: EAGVAQSPRYKIIEKRQSVAFWCNPISGHATLYWYQQILGQGPKLLIQFQNNGVVDDSQLPKDRFSAERLKGVDSTLKIQPAKLEDSAVYLCASSLEPTSTDTQYFGPGTRLTVL.

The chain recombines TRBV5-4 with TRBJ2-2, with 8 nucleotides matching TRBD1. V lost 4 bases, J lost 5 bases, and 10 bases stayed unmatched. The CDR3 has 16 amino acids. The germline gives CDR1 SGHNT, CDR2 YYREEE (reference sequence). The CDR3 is CASSRTQGASTGELFF. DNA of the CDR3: TGTGCCAGCAGCCGAACCCAGGGGGCATCGACCGGGGAGCTGTTTTTT.

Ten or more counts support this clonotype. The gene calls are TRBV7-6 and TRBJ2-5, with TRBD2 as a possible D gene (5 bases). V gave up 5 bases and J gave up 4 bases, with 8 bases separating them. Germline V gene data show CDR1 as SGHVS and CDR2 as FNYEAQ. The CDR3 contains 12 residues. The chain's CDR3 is CASSPLGETQYF. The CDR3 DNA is TGTGCCAGCAGCCCACTAGGAGAGACCCAGTACTTC.

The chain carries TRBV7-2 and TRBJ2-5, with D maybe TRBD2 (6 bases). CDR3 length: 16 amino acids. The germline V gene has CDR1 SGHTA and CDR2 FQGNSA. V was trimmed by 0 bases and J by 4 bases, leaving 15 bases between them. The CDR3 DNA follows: TGTGCCAGCAGCTTAGCGGGGGGTAGATGGGGAGAGACCCAGTACTTC. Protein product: CASSLAGGRWGETQYF.

The CDR3 is CASRGNTGANQPQHF. Here the CDR3 DNA reads TGTGCCAGCAGGGGCAATACGGGGGCAAATCAGCCCCAGCATTTT. The chain combines TRBV6-6 with TRBJ1-5; tentatively, D is TRBD1 (6 bases). V lost 6 bases and J 4 bases, leaving 16 bases between the germline ends. The CDR3 length is 15 residues. In germline, CDR1 is MNHNY, CDR2 SVGAGI (reference sequence).

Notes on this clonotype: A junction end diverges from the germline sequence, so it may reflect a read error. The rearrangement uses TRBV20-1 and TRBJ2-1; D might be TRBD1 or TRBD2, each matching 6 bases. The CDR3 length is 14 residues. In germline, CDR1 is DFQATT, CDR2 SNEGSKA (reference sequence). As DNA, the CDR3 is TGCAGTGCCCTCCCCAGGGGACTGTACAGTGAGCAGTTCTTC. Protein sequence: CSALPRGLYSEQFF.

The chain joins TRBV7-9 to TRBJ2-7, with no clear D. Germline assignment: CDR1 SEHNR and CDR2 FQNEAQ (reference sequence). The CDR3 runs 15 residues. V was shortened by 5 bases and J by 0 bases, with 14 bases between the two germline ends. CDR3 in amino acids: CASSPLPESSYEQYF. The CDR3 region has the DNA TGTGCCAGCAGCCCTCTACCAGAAAGCTCCTACGAGCAGTACTTC.

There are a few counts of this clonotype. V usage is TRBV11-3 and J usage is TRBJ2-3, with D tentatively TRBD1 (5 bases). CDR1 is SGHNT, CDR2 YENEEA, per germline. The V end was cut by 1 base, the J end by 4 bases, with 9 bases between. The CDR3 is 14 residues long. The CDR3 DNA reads TGTGCCAGCAGCTTAGCAGGGTGGTCAGATACGCAGTATTTT. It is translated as CASSLAGWSDTQYF. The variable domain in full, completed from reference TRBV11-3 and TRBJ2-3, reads EAGVVQSPRYKIIEKKQPVAFWCNPISGHNTLYWYLQNLGQGPELLIRYENEEAVDDSQLPKDRFSAERLKGVDSTLKIQPAELGDSAVYLCASSLAGWSDTQYFGPGTRLTVL.

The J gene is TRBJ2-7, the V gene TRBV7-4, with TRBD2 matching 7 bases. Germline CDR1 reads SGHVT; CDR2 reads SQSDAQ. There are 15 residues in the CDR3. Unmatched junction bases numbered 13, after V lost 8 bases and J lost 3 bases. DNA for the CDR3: TGTGCCAGCGCATTCAGCGGGGCCCATCACTACGAGCAGTACTTC. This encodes CASAFSGAHHYEQYF.

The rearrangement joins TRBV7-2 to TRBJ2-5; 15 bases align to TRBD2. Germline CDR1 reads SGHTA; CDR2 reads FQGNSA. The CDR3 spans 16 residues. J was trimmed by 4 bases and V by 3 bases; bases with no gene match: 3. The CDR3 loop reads CASSFGGLAGGETQYF. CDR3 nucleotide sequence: TGTGCCAGCAGCTTCGGGGGACTAGCGGGAGGAGAGACCCAGTACTTC.

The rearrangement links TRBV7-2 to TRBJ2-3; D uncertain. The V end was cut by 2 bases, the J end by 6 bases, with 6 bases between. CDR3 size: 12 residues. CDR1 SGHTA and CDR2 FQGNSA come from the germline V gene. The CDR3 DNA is TGTGCCAGCAGCTTACTTAAGGATACGCAGTATTTT. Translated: CASSLLKDTQYF.

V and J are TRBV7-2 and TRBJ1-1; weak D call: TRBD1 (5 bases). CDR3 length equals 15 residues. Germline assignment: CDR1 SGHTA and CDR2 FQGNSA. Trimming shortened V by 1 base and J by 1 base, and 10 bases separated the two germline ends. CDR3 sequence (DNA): TGTGCCAGCAGCTTAGAGGGGTGGGCGAACACTGAAGCTTTCTTT. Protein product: CASSLEGWANTEAFF.

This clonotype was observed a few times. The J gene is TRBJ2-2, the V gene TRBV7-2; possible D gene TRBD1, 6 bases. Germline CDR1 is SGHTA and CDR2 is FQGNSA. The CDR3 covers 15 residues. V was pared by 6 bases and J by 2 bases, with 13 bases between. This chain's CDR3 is CASRGLDRNTGELFF. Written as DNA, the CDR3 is TGTGCCAGCAGGGGGTTGGACAGAAACACCGGGGAGCTGTTTTTT.

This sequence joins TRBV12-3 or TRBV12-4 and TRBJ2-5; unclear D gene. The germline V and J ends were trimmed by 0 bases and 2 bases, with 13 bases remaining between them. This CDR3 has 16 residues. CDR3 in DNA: TGTGCCAGCAGTTTAGCCCAGGCCCAAGTTCAAGAGACCCAGTACTTC. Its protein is CASSLAQAQVQETQYF.

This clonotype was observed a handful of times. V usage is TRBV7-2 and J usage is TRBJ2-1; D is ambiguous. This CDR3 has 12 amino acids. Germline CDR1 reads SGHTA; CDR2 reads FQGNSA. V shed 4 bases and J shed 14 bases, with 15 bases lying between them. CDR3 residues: CASSSPVGPKFF. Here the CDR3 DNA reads TGTGCCAGCAGCTCCCCCGTTGGCCCAAAGTTCTTC. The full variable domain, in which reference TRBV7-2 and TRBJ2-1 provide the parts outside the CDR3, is GAGVSQSPSNKVTEKGKDVELRCDPISGHTALYWYRQSLGQGLEFLIYFQGNSAPDKSGLPSDRFSAERTGGSVSTLTIQRTQQEDSAVYLCASSSPVGPKFFGPGTRLTVL.